This T cell receptor beta chain was identified in a study of identical twins. The study's findings and limits: Monozygotic twin pairs showed more out-of-frame TCR alpha sharing than models estimated. The same donors were not followed; conclusions instead depended on cross-sectional statistical analysis. Reduced insertions were recorded for abundant cord blood beta clonotypes, with no such pattern in memory repertoires.

The CDR3 length is 12 residues. With 8 bases removed from V and 3 bases from J, the gap between germline ends came to 8 bases. Germline V lookup: CDR1 ENHRY, CDR2 SYGVKD. TCRdb re-called the 5' RACE reads with MiXCR, one entry per CDR3 protein. The data show 200,000 or so distinct CDR3 sequences, 7.5% seen once. This clonotype came up a few times. Its antigen remains unknown. This sample also appeared in a second study, on yellow fever vaccine responses in identical twins. From that paper: Twins' vaccine T cell response reportedly gave the appearance of partial convergence and partial personalization.

The V call is TRBV10-3, the J call TRBJ1-3; TRBD1 might be the D (5 bases). Sequencing used memory (CD45RO+) T cells sorted from blood. This TCR was sampled from a woman between 18 and 29 years old in good health. The CDR3 loop is CAIGTDGNTIYF. In DNA form, the CDR3 reads TGTGCCATCGGGACGGATGGAAACACCATATATTTT.